This entry lists 7 T cell receptor beta chains sequenced from one sample in a study of T-cell memory formation after mild COVID-19. MiXCR, applied by TCRdb to the 5' RACE reads, yields one record per CDR3 protein. The sample holds approximately 290,000 distinct CDR3 sequences, 8% to 10% seen once. Sequencing input: PBMCs or a T cell subset sorted from them (not recorded which). The receptors were gathered from a man in his late teens or twenties who had mild COVID-19 (a few samples of this study predate the infection). Cell type and time point are not known.

V usage is TRBV24-1 and J usage is TRBJ2-5; the D gene is possibly TRBD1 (6 bases). V was cut by 9 bases and J by 6 bases, with 16 bases left in between. Germline values: CDR1 KGHDR, CDR2 SFDVKD. This CDR3 region has 13 residues. CDR3 loop: CATQTQGLKTQYF. CDR3 sequence (DNA): TGTGCCACCCAAACGCAGGGGCTGAAGACCCAGTACTTC.

The CDR3 DNA is TGTGCCAGCAGGCCGTCCGGGACTGCTAGCACAGATACGCAGTATTTT. Its translation: CASRPSGTASTDTQYF. The V gene is TRBV7-3, the J gene TRBJ2-3, with a weak D call TRBD2 (6 bases). Germline V gene data show CDR1 as SGHTA and CDR2 as FQGTGA. With 6 bases removed from V and 0 bases from J, the gap between germline ends came to 16 bases. The CDR3 consists of 16 residues.

This clonotype was counted at least ten times. V and J are TRBV27 and TRBJ1-2; D possibly corresponds to TRBD1 (5 bases). The CDR3 has 13 amino acids. Germline CDR1 reads MNHEY; CDR2 reads SMNVEV (reference sequence). V was trimmed by 4 bases and J by 2 bases, leaving 8 bases between them. The DNA for the CDR3 is TGTGCCAGCAGTTCGGGACGGAACTATGGCTACACCTTC. This codes for CASSSGRNYGYTF.

The V and J genes are TRBV6-5 and TRBJ2-1; D might be TRBD1 (6 bases). This CDR3 comprises 16 residues. Germline CDR1 MNHEY, CDR2 SVGAGI. V was cut by 5 bases and J by 0 bases, with 14 bases left in between. The CDR3 sequence is CASSPGQPSSYNEQFF. The CDR3 coding sequence is TGTGCCAGCAGTCCTGGACAGCCCAGCTCCTACAATGAGCAGTTCTTC.

In its sample, this clonotype was seen a few times. The chain uses TRBV7-9 and TRBJ2-1; 9 nucleotides agree with TRBD2. The CDR3 runs to 15 residues. J gave up 4 bases and V 4 bases, and 5 bases lay outside the gene matches. Germline CDR1 reads SEHNR; CDR2 reads FQNEAQ (reference sequence). The CDR3 bases are TGTGCCAGCAGCTCCAGCGGGGGGACATACAATGAGCAGTTCTTC. This encodes CASSSSGGTYNEQFF.

This rearrangement joins TRBV5-5 to TRBJ1-4, with D perhaps matching TRBD1 (6 bases). The CDR3 runs to 15 residues. Trimming stripped 0 bases from V and 8 bases from J, with 14 bases between. Germline V gene lookup returns CDR1 SGHKS and CDR2 YYEKEE (reference sequence). The CDR3 coding sequence is TGTGCCAGCAGCTTGGGGGCAGCCCAGGGGGAAAAACTGTTTTTT. This gives the protein CASSLGAAQGEKLFF.

This chain uses TRBV7-2 with TRBJ2-1, with D possibly matching TRBD2 (7 bases). CDR1 and CDR2 from the germline V gene are SGHTA and FQGNSA. V gave up 4 bases and J gave up 5 bases, with 15 bases separating them. The CDR3 loop spans 15 amino acids. DNA for the CDR3: TGTGCCAGCAGCTCTACTAGGGGGGGTCACAATGAGCAGTTCTTC. Translated: CASSSTRGGHNEQFF.